This is a list of T cell receptor beta chains from one sample in a study of cytomegalovirus exposure and HLA in healthy donors. Data came from immunoSEQ multiplex PCR; TCRdb stores just in-frame clones and leaves some out. The repertoire holds 200,000 to 250,000 clones, less than 85% seen once, with about 0.63% in the top ten. The sequenced material came from PBMCs. The receptors stem from a man aged 18 to 30 in good health and CMV-seronegative. The CDR3 runs from the conserved cysteine through the conserved F or W. The D gene is left open where the match is weak. Only some rows state a clone size, as once, few, many or a class for expanded clones.

V gene	clone size	D gene	J gene	CDR3 DNA	CDR3 protein
TRBV2	.	TRBD1	TRBJ1-1	TGTGCCAGCAGGTTGACAGGGGGCGCCGACACTGAAGCTTTCTTT	CASRLTGGADTEAFF
TRBV5-4	.	TRBD1	TRBJ1-1	TGTGCCAGCAGCTTGGGGACAGGGGTATGGACTGAAGCTTTCTTT	CASSLGTGVWTEAFF
TRBV30	.	TRBD1	TRBJ2-7	TGTGCCTGGGACAGGGATTGGGGATACGAGCAGTACTTC	CAWDRDWGYEQYF
TRBV5-1	.	.	TRBJ2-3	TGCGCCAGCAGCTTGGGGACACCCAGCACAGATACGCAGTATTTT	CASSLGTPSTDTQYF
TRBV7-9	.	TRBD1	TRBJ1-2	TGTTCCAGCAGCTTGAGGGGGGACAGGGCCACTTATGGCTACACCTTC	CSSSLRGDRATYGYTF
TRBV9	.	.	TRBJ2-6	TGTGCCAGCAGCCCCGGCAGGGCAAGGTCTGGGGCCAACGTCCTGACTTTC	CASSPGRARSGANVLTF
TRBV18	.	.	TRBJ2-7	TGTGCCAGCTCACCGGGGGGGCCGGCCCATTCCTACGAGCAGTACTTC	CASSPGGPAHSYEQYF
TRBV18	.	.	TRBJ2-6	TGTGCCAGCTCACCACTAACTTCGGGGGTGCCTGGGGCCAACGTCCTGACTTTC	CASSPLTSGVPGANVLTF
TRBV7-2	few	.	TRBJ1-1	TGTGCCAGCAGCCGACGGGTTAAGAACACTGAAGCTTTCTTT	CASSRRVKNTEAFF
TRBV2	.	TRBD2	TRBJ2-1	TGTGCCAGCAGTGCCGTAGCGGGAACCTACAATGAGCAGTTCTTC	CASSAVAGTYNEQFF
TRBV5-1	.	TRBD1	TRBJ1-6	TGCGCCAGCAGCCCGGGTTTTAGGACAGGGATCGATTCACCCCTCCACTTT	CASSPGFRTGIDSPLHF
TRBV7-9	.	.	TRBJ2-7	TGTGCCAGCAGTCAATTTCAGGGGCCCGGGATCCCCTCCTACGAGCAGTACTTC	CASSQFQGPGIPSYEQYF
TRBV10-3	few	.	TRBJ2-7	TGTGCCATCAGTGATGGGAGGGGGGGGGAGCAGTACTTC	CAISDGRGGEQYF
TRBV30	.	.	TRBJ1-1	TGTGCCTGGAGTGCCCGTCCGGAATCGACAATGAACACTGAAGCTTTCTTT	CAWSARPESTMNTEAFF
TRBV30	.	TRBD1	TRBJ1-6	TGTGCCTGGAGTGTAGGTATAGGGGGCGGATTGAATTCACCCCTCCACTTT	CAWSVGIGGGLNSPLHF
TRBV6-5	.	TRBD2	TRBJ2-7	TGTGCCAGCAGTTACACCCGGCTAGCGGGAGCCCACGAGCAGTACTTC	CASSYTRLAGAHEQYF
TRBV5-4	.	.	TRBJ1-2	TGTGCCAGCAGCTTCCCGACAGGCACTAACTATGGCTACACCTTC	CASSFPTGTNYGYTF
TRBV28	.	TRBD1	TRBJ1-1	TGTGCCAGCAGGCGGACAGGGGTAGATACTGAAGCTTTCTTT	CASRRTGVDTEAFF
TRBV11-2	.	TRBD1	TRBJ1-2	TGTGCCAGCAGCTTATACGGAAGTCGCGACAGGGATGATGGCTACACCTTC	CASSLYGSRDRDDGYTF
TRBV5-1	.	TRBD2	TRBJ2-1	TGCGCCAGCAGTCCACTAGCGGTTTACAATGAGCAGTTCTTC	CASSPLAVYNEQFF
TRBV2	.	.	TRBJ1-2	TGTGCCAGCAGTGAGGAACAGGGACCTAACTATGGCTACACCTTC	CASSEEQGPNYGYTF
TRBV2	.	TRBD1	TRBJ1-3	TGTGCCAGCAGACCGGACAGGGCTGGAAACACCATATATTTT	CASRPDRAGNTIYF
TRBV5-5	.	.	TRBJ2-7	TGTGCCAGCAGCTTGACCCCGGACTCAGCTTCCACTACGAGGCAGTACTTC	CASSLTPDSASTTRQYF
TRBV2	.	TRBD1	TRBJ1-4	TGTGCCAGCAGTGAACAGGGGGGAAGTAATGAAAAATTGTTTTTT	CASSEQGGSNEKLFF
TRBV11-2	.	.	TRBJ2-1	TGTGCCAGCAGCTCCCCGGGGAATGAGCAGTTCTTC	CASSSPGNEQFF
TRBV28	.	TRBD1	TRBJ1-1	TGTGCCAGCAGGGGGACAGGCATGAACACTGAAGCTTTCTTT	CASRGTGMNTEAFF
TRBV29-1	.	.	TRBJ2-4	TGCAGCGTTCAAGTAGTCGGCATTCAGTACTTC	CSVQVVGIQYF
TRBV5-1	.	.	TRBJ2-1	TGCGCCAGCAGCTCCGGACTCAACTCCTACAATGAGCAGTTCTTC	CASSSGLNSYNEQFF
TRBV28	.	TRBD1	TRBJ1-2	TGTGCCAGCAGCGAACAGGGGATTAACTATGGCTACACCTTC	CASSEQGINYGYTF
TRBV5-1	.	TRBD1	TRBJ2-7	TGCGCCAGCAGCTTTGACAGGGCCTCCTACGAGCAGTACTTC	CASSFDRASYEQYF
TRBV10-3	.	TRBD2	TRBJ2-1	TGTGCCATCAGGGGGACTAGCGGGAAAGGGGGCAATGAGCAGTTCTTC	CAIRGTSGKGGNEQFF
TRBV18	.	.	TRBJ2-7	TGTGCCAGCTCACCAGCGGCATCCTACGAGCAGTACTTC	CASSPAASYEQYF
TRBV7-9	.	.	TRBJ2-3	TGTGCCAGCAGCTCACCAGTGGATACGCAGTATTTT	CASSSPVDTQYF
TRBV9	.	TRBD2	TRBJ2-1	TGTGCCAGCGGAGGAACCGGGACTAATCCGTCCAATGAGCAGTTCTTC	CASGGTGTNPSNEQFF
TRBV10-1	.	.	TRBJ2-5	TGCGCCAGCAGTGATCAGCGGGCTCAAGAGACCCAGTACTTC	CASSDQRAQETQYF
TRBV19	.	TRBD1	TRBJ2-4	TGTGCCAGTAGTTGGGGGCAGGGGGCCTCAGCCAAAAACATTCAGTACTTC	CASSWGQGASAKNIQYF
TRBV2	.	.	TRBJ1-2	TGTGCCAGCAGAAAGGGAGGGGATGGCTACACCTTC	CASRKGGDGYTF
TRBV1	.	.	TRBJ2-7	TGCACCAGCAGCCAAGGGACTAGCGGGAGGGCCTACGAGCAGTACTTC	CTSSQGTSGRAYEQYF
TRBV4-3	.	.	TRBJ2-7	TGCGCCAGCAGCCAAGATACGGGATTTAGGGACGAGCAGTACTTC	CASSQDTGFRDEQYF
TRBV6-6	few	.	TRBJ2-1	TGTGCCAGCAGCCCTCCAGGGACTCCCAATGAGCAGTTCTTC	CASSPPGTPNEQFF
TRBV5-1	.	TRBD2	TRBJ2-7	TGCGCCAGCAGCTTGACTAGCGGGAGCGACGAGCAGTACTTC	CASSLTSGSDEQYF
TRBV7-8	.	TRBD2	TRBJ2-1	TGTGCCAGCAGCTCGGGACTAGTGCCGGGCCATGAGCAGTTCTTC	CASSSGLVPGHEQFF
TRBV7-9	.	.	TRBJ2-4	TGTGCCAGCAGCCCCATGGGGCTAGTCAAACCTGAAAACATTCAGTACTTC	CASSPMGLVKPENIQYF
TRBV4-1	once	.	TRBJ2-7	TGCGCCAGCAGCCACCCACAAACAGGGAGCTCCTACGAGCAGTACTTC	CASSHPQTGSSYEQYF
TRBV7-3	.	TRBD2	TRBJ2-5	TGTGCCAGCAGCTTTGCGGGACTAGCGCAAGAGACCCAGTACTTC	CASSFAGLAQETQYF
TRBV27	.	.	TRBJ2-3	TGTGCCAGCAGTTATCGAGACTATAGCACAGATACGCAGTATTTT	CASSYRDYSTDTQYF
TRBV7-9	.	TRBD2	TRBJ2-5	TGTGCCAGCAGCTCCGGCGCTAGCGGAAAACAAGAGACCCAGTACTTC	CASSSGASGKQETQYF
TRBV7-9	few	TRBD1	TRBJ2-4	TGTGCCAGCAGCTTAGGCAGGGGGCTTTCTTCTTCGGACATTCAGTACTTC	CASSLGRGLSSSDIQYF
TRBV2	.	TRBD1	TRBJ2-1	TGTGCCAGCAGTGGGACAGGGTTCAATGAGCAGTTCTTC	CASSGTGFNEQFF
TRBV6-1	.	TRBD1	TRBJ1-1	TGTGCCAGCAGTGGGACCCGACAGGGGGCTAACACTGAAGCTTTCTTT	CASSGTRQGANTEAFF
TRBV28	.	.	TRBJ1-1	TGTGCCAGCAGTGAACAGGGTTCGAACACTGAAGCTTTCTTT	CASSEQGSNTEAFF
TRBV4-1	.	.	TRBJ1-6	TGCGCCAGCAGCCAAGCAGGAAGCTCCTATAATTCACCCCTCCACTTT	CASSQAGSSYNSPLHF
TRBV7-9	.	.	TRBJ2-7	TGTGCCAGCACCCAGGGGTACGAGCAGTACTTC	CASTQGYEQYF
TRBV30	.	.	TRBJ1-1	TGTGCCTGGAGACAGGAGCGAGTTGAAGCTTTCTTT	CAWRQERVEAFF
TRBV10-3	.	.	TRBJ2-7	TGTGCCATCAGTGAGGCAGGGAAATACGAGCAGTACTTC	CAISEAGKYEQYF
TRBV6-5	few	TRBD2	TRBJ2-5	TGTGCCAGCACCGGAGCGGGAGTAGGAGGGACCCAGTACTTC	CASTGAGVGGTQYF
TRBV5-6	.	TRBD2	TRBJ2-7	TGTGCCAGCAGCTTGCCTAGCGGATACGAGCAGTACTTC	CASSLPSGYEQYF
TRBV19	.	TRBD1	TRBJ1-5	TGTGCCAGTGCCGGGACAGGGGGCAATCAGCCCCAGCATTTT	CASAGTGGNQPQHF